Listed below are T cell receptor beta chains from one sample, sequenced in a study of beta chain features in type 1 diabetes. The method was immunoSEQ multiplex PCR; TCRdb's version includes in-frame clones alone and lacks a portion of them. This table has approximately 160,000 clones, less than 9.5% appearing once. Sequenced material: central memory CD4+ T cells from blood. These receptors originate from a woman under 30 in good health. Both conserved end residues are part of each CDR3. The D gene is left open where the match is weak. Where a row states a size, it is once, few, many or the class of an expanded clone; other rows omit it.

TRBV15	few	TRBJ2-4	.	CATSRRNRENIQYF	TGTGCCACCAGCCGTAGGAACAGGGAGAACATTCAGTACTTC
TRBV2	few	TRBJ1-3	.	CASSPGHSGNTIYF	TGTGCCAGCAGTCCAGGGCACTCTGGAAACACCATATATTTT
TRBV5-6	.	TRBJ2-1	TRBD2	CASSLEPSGSYEQFF	TGTGCCAGCAGCTTGGAACCTAGCGGGAGCTATGAGCAGTTCTTC
TRBV27	few	TRBJ2-6	.	CASSLSWSGANVLTF	TGTGCCAGCAGTTTAAGCTGGTCTGGGGCCAACGTCCTGACTTTC
TRBV4-1	.	TRBJ1-5	.	CATPGNQPQHF	TGCGCCACCCCAGGCAATCAGCCCCAGCATTTT
TRBV5-1	.	TRBJ2-3	.	CASSGTGTDTDTQYF	TGCGCCAGCAGCGGAACCGGGACTGATACAGATACGCAGTATTTT
TRBV30	.	TRBJ2-6	TRBD1	CAWSQQGAAGANVLTF	TGTGCCTGGTCCCAACAGGGGGCGGCTGGGGCCAACGTCCTGACTTTC
TRBV21-1	.	TRBJ2-6	.	CGVGGAGANVLTF	TGTGGGGTGGGAGGGGCTGGGGCCAACGTCCTGACTTTC
TRBV7-2	many	TRBJ2-4	TRBD1	CASSPRDRANIQYF	TGTGCCAGCAGCCCCAGGGACAGGGCAAACATTCAGTACTTC
TRBV4-2	few	TRBJ1-5	.	CASSQLQWGEPQHF	TGTGCCAGCAGCCAACTGCAATGGGGGGAGCCCCAGCATTTT
TRBV2	.	TRBJ2-7	.	CASSLSYEQYF	TGTGCCAGCAGTTTATCCTACGAGCAGTACTTC
TRBV6-1	.	TRBJ2-6	.	CASSEGGASGANVLTF	TGTGCCAGCAGTGAAGGAGGTGCGTCTGGGGCCAACGTCCTGACTTTC
TRBV7-9	.	TRBJ2-4	.	CASSSTDIQYF	TGTGCCAGCAGCTCCACGGACATTCAGTACTTC
TRBV4-3	few	TRBJ2-3	.	CASSQGGGLDTQYF	TGCGCCAGCAGCCAAGGCGGGGGCCTCGATACGCAGTATTTT
TRBV11-3	few	TRBJ2-7	TRBD1	CASSLALTGAYEQYF	TGTGCCAGCAGCTTAGCCCTGACAGGGGCCTACGAGCAGTACTTC
TRBV7-9	.	TRBJ1-2	.	CASSSERERFYGYTF	TGTGCCAGCAGCTCAGAGAGGGAAAGGTTCTATGGCTACACCTTC
TRBV5-1	few	TRBJ1-2	.	CASSLPGIFYGYTF	TGCGCCAGCAGCTTGCCAGGGATCTTCTATGGCTACACCTTC
TRBV18	few	TRBJ1-5	TRBD1	CASSPTGDSNQPQHF	TGTGCCAGCTCTCCTACAGGGGATAGCAATCAGCCCCAGCATTTT
TRBV18	.	TRBJ2-7	TRBD1	CASSERQGNGYEQYF	TGTGCCAGCTCAGAAAGACAGGGGAACGGCTACGAGCAGTACTTC
TRBV7-3	.	TRBJ1-1	.	CASSLGANTEAFF	TGTGCCAGCAGCTTAGGGGCGAACACTGAAGCTTTCTTT
TRBV4-1	few	TRBJ1-5	.	CASSQGPLQGPYSNQPQHF	TGCGCCAGCAGCCAAGGACCCCTCCAGGGGCCGTATAGCAATCAGCCCCAGCATTTT
TRBV5-1	.	TRBJ1-1	.	CASSTGNTEAFF	TGCGCCAGCAGCACGGGGAACACTGAAGCTTTCTTT
TRBV27	few	TRBJ1-5	.	CASSSWGAGQPQHF	TGTGCCAGCAGTTCTTGGGGCGCCGGTCAGCCCCAGCATTTT
TRBV6-6	once	TRBJ2-1	.	CASRRTALSYNEQFF	TGTGCCAGCAGGAGGACAGCTCTATCCTACAATGAGCAGTTCTTC
TRBV19	few	TRBJ1-1	.	CASSYRKGVNTEAFF	TGTGCCAGTAGCTACAGGAAAGGGGTGAACACTGAAGCTTTCTTT
TRBV19	.	TRBJ2-1	.	CASSTSRDSREDEQFF	TGTGCCAGTAGTACATCCCGGGACTCCAGAGAGGATGAGCAGTTCTTC
TRBV2	few	TRBJ1-1	.	CASLQDYTEAFF	TGTGCCAGTCTACAGGATTACACTGAAGCTTTCTTT
TRBV18	.	TRBJ2-7	TRBD2	CASSSTTSGGSYEQYF	TGTGCCAGCTCATCTACGACTAGCGGGGGCTCCTACGAGCAGTACTTC
TRBV2	.	TRBJ1-2	TRBD1	CASSGQGYYGYTF	TGTGCCAGCAGTGGACAGGGATATTATGGCTACACCTTC
TRBV6-5	few	TRBJ2-7	.	CATRGSVSYEQYF	TGTGCCACCAGGGGTAGCGTCTCCTACGAGCAGTACTTC
TRBV7-2	.	TRBJ1-4	.	CASSLATARQKLFF	TGTGCCAGCAGCTTAGCTACAGCAAGGCAAAAACTGTTTTTT
TRBV5-1	few	TRBJ1-3	.	CASSLGGGSGNTIYF	TGCGCCAGCAGCTTGGGAGGGGGCTCTGGAAACACCATATATTTT
TRBV5-1	few	TRBJ1-1	.	CASSFGEEMNTEAFF	TGCGCCAGCAGCTTTGGTGAGGAGATGAACACTGAAGCTTTCTTT
TRBV27	.	TRBJ1-3	.	CASWGVAGNTIYF	TGTGCCAGCTGGGGGGTCGCGGGAAACACCATATATTTT
TRBV28	once	TRBJ2-1	.	CASSKGGSYNEQFF	TGTGCCAGCAGTAAAGGGGGCTCCTACAATGAGCAGTTCTTC